Each of the 28 T cell receptor beta chains below was sequenced from the same sample in a study of cytomegalovirus exposure and HLA in healthy donors. Both 60 Vbeta primers and 13 Jbeta primers went into the PCR. TCRdb's copy holds only in-frame clones and misses some; the assay was immunoSEQ multiplex PCR. The sample yields some 100,000 clones, around three quarters seen once. Sequenced: PBMCs. The source of these receptors is a woman between 40 and 50 years old in good health and CMV-seropositive.

The V gene is TRBV4-2, the J gene TRBJ2-3, with D tentatively TRBD2 (6 bases). The CDR3 consists of 16 residues. Germline V lookup: CDR1 LGHNA, CDR2 YNFKEQ. Trimming took off 3 bases at V and 4 bases at J, with 17 bases between the two ends. The CDR3 spells CASSQTGTPNSDTQYF. CDR3 nucleotides: TGTGCCAGCAGCCAGACCGGGACTCCAAATTCAGATACGCAGTATTTT.

In nucleotides, the CDR3 is TGTGCCAGCACTCAGGGTGCAAATACGCAGTATTTT. Protein sequence: CASTQGANTQYF. The chain combines TRBV2 with TRBJ2-3; D might be TRBD1 (5 bases). Germline V gene data show CDR1 as SNHLY and CDR2 as FYNNEI. Between the trimmed V and J ends, which lost 7 bases and 7 bases, there was a span of 12 bases. CDR3 length: 12 residues.

The genes are TRBV27 and TRBJ1-2; 7 bases agree with TRBD1. Germline V gene sequence: CDR1 MNHEY, CDR2 SMNVEV (reference sequence). V was clipped by 6 bases and J by 1 base; unmatched bases: 14. The CDR3 is 17 residues long. This CDR3 is CASRVLGTARINYGYTF. The CDR3 bases are TGTGCCAGCAGAGTATTGGGGACAGCCCGAATTAACTATGGCTACACCTTC.

This chain connects TRBV28 to TRBJ1-1; TRBD1 aligns across 8 bases. The V gene's germline CDR1 is MDHEN and CDR2 SYDVKM. The CDR3 has 15 amino acids. The ends lost 8 bases at V and 8 bases at J; junction bases unmatched: 16. The CDR3 nucleotides read TGTGCCAGCCACCCAGGGGGCGCCTCCATTACCGAAGCTTTCTTT. This sequence encodes CASHPGGASITEAFF. Using reference TRBV28 and TRBJ1-1 for the parts outside the CDR3, the full variable domain is DVKVTQSSRYLVKRTGEKVFLECVQDMDHENMFWYRQDPGLGLRLIYFSYDVKMKEKGDIPEGYSVSREKKERFSLILESASTNQTSMYLCASHPGGASITEAFFGQGTRLTVV.

The chain's CDR3 is CASSPGIQGILLGNIQYF. The CDR3 nucleotides are TGTGCCAGCAGCCCAGGGATCCAAGGCATTCTCCTGGGAAACATTCAGTACTTC. The chain couples TRBV7-8 to TRBJ2-4; the D gene is possibly TRBD1 (5 bases). Trimming took off 5 bases at V and 6 bases at J, with 26 bases between the two ends. CDR1 and CDR2 from the germline V gene are SGHVS and FQNEAQ. The CDR3 length is 18 residues. Based on the CDR3 plus reference TRBV7-8 and TRBJ2-4, the full variable domain is GAGVSQSPRYKVAKRGQDVALRCDPISGHVSLFWYQQALGQGPEFLTYFQNEAQLDKSGLPSDRFFAERPEGSVSTLKIQRTQQEDSAVYLCASSPGIQGILLGNIQYFGAGTRLSVL.

V usage is TRBV7-9 and J usage is TRBJ1-5; 10 nucleotides line up with TRBD1. Germline CDR1 and CDR2: SEHNR and FQNEAQ (reference sequence). This CDR3 has 16 amino acids. The trim removed 1 base at V and 5 bases at J, leaving 5 bases unmatched. CDR3 coding DNA: TGTGCCAGCAGCTTAGATGAGACAGGGGGCGATCAGCCCCAGCATTTT. This sequence encodes CASSLDETGGDQPQHF.

The rearrangement links TRBV9 to TRBJ2-5; possible D gene TRBD1, 5 bases. V was trimmed by 0 bases and J by 5 bases, leaving 14 bases between them. Germline V gene data show CDR1 as SGDLS and CDR2 as YYNGEE. CDR3 length: 15 amino acids. The CDR3, as DNA: TGTGCCAGCAGCGTAGAGGGTTCGGACACCGAGACCCAGTACTTC. Its translation: CASSVEGSDTETQYF.

This sequence joins TRBV18 and TRBJ1-1; a possible D gene is TRBD1 (5 bases). CDR3 length: 12 amino acids. Germline V gene sequence: CDR1 KGHSH, CDR2 LQKENI. Trimming pared 4 bases from V and 4 bases from J, leaving 7 bases between. The CDR3 sequence is CASSLGATEAFF. The CDR3 nucleotides read TGTGCCAGCTCACTAGGGGCCACTGAAGCTTTCTTT.

The chain links TRBV4-2 to TRBJ2-3; 7 nucleotides align to TRBD2. The CDR3 sequence is 15 residues long. In germline, CDR1 is LGHNA, CDR2 YNFKEQ. After removal of 0 bases from V and 2 bases from J, the junction contained 2 bases not matched to a gene. This CDR3 reads CASSQDWDYTDTQYF. The CDR3 DNA is TGTGCCAGCAGCCAAGATTGGGACTACACAGATACGCAGTATTTT.

The rearrangement uses TRBV6-5 and TRBJ1-5; D gene ambiguous. Germline V gene lookup returns CDR1 MNHEY and CDR2 SVGAGI. Trimming removed 8 bases at V and 0 bases at J, with 14 bases between. The CDR3 is 15 amino acids. As DNA, the CDR3 is TGTGCCAGCCAAGTTTTAGTTGATAGCAATCAGCCCCAGCATTTT. This translates into CASQVLVDSNQPQHF.

This clone was detected once. The chain employs TRBV7-5 and TRBJ1-4; TRBD1, the table's D call, was not compared with the DNA. TRBV7-5 corresponds to a pseudogene. The length of the CDR3 is 16 residues. The CDR3 region has the DNA TGTTCCAGAAGCACGGGACATCTTCCAACTAATGAAAAACTGTTTTTT. Translating gives CSRSTGHLPTNEKLFF.

The chain links TRBV5-4 to TRBJ2-7; tentatively, D is TRBD1 (5 bases). This CDR3 comprises 14 residues. Per the germline V gene, CDR1 is SGHNT and CDR2 is YYREEE (reference sequence). V lost 3 bases and J 0 bases, leaving 10 bases between the germline ends. Here the CDR3 reads CASSSRDNSYEQYF. CDR3 coding DNA: TGTGCCAGCAGCTCCAGGGATAACTCCTACGAGCAGTACTTC.

The chain uses TRBV6-1 and TRBJ2-6; D may be TRBD2 (5 bases). Germline values: CDR1 MNHNS, CDR2 SASEGT. Trimming removed 7 bases from V and 2 bases from J, with 9 bases in between. The CDR3 spans 14 residues. CDR3 in DNA: TGTGCCAGCAAGCCCGGGACTGGGGCCAACGTCCTGACTTTC. It yields the protein CASKPGTGANVLTF.

The rearrangement joins TRBV18 to TRBJ2-6; the match to TRBD1 covers 7 bases. The CDR3 length is 18 residues. Germline trimming cut 3 bases from V and 3 bases from J; bases unmatched to any gene: 11. Germline loops: CDR1 KGHSH, CDR2 LQKENI. The CDR3 nucleotides are TGTGCCAGCTCACCTCAGGGGACAGTCCTAGGTGGGGCCAACGTCCTGACTTTC. Its protein product is CASSPQGTVLGGANVLTF.

This chain uses TRBV4-3 with TRBJ1-4; D possibly corresponds to TRBD1 (5 bases). The V and J ends lost 0 bases and 7 bases respectively, with 18 bases between them. The germline gives CDR1 LGHNA, CDR2 YSLEER. CDR3 size: 17 residues. The CDR3 DNA reads TGCGCCAGCAGCCAAGAGGGAAGAAGGGGCCCGTTTGAAAAACTGTTTTTT. It specifies CASSQEGRRGPFEKLFF.

The chain has TRBV19 and TRBJ2-2; 7 bases fit TRBD2. CDR1 is LNHDA and CDR2 is SQIVND in the germline V gene (reference sequence). V shed 4 bases, J shed 4 bases, and the junction held 9 bases outside the gene matches. The CDR3 runs to 16 residues. The CDR3 loop reads CASSRLEGGATGELFF. CDR3 DNA sequence: TGTGCCAGTAGTAGACTGGAGGGAGGGGCCACCGGGGAGCTGTTTTTT.

V usage is TRBV27 and J usage is TRBJ2-7; 7 bases agree with TRBD2. The CDR3 is 14 amino acids. With 8 bases clipped from V and 4 bases from J, the junction kept 11 bases outside the gene matches. The germline CDR1 and CDR2 sequences are MNHEY and SMNVEV (reference sequence). The CDR3: CASATGLTDYEQYF. The CDR3 DNA follows: TGTGCCAGCGCGACGGGACTAACCGATTACGAGCAGTACTTC.

The rearrangement links TRBV27 to TRBJ2-1, with 9 nucleotides matching TRBD2. With V trimmed by 0 bases and J by 3 bases, 0 bases remained unmatched. CDR3 length: 15 amino acids. From germline, CDR1 is MNHEY and CDR2 SMNVEV (reference sequence). Here the CDR3 DNA reads TGTGCCAGCAGTTTATCTAGCGGGAGCTACAATGAGCAGTTCTTC. It yields the protein CASSLSSGSYNEQFF.

CDR3 residues: CASSRTGSDYGYTF. CDR3 DNA sequence: TGTGCCAGCAGTAGGACAGGGTCGGACTATGGCTACACCTTC. The chain uses TRBV9 and TRBJ1-2; 8 bases match TRBD1. Germline values: CDR1 SGDLS, CDR2 YYNGEE. This CDR3 has 14 amino acids. V dropped 5 bases and J dropped 3; count of bases not matched to a gene: 6.

This chain links TRBV15 with TRBJ1-6, with D possibly being TRBD1 (6 bases). Trimming left V 3 bases short and J 10 bases short, with 13 bases between. The CDR3 has 14 amino acids. The V gene's germline CDR1 is LNHNV and CDR2 YYDKDF (reference sequence). The CDR3 sequence: CATSRGQRESPLHF. CDR3 nucleotide sequence: TGTGCCACCAGCAGGGGACAAAGGGAATCACCCCTCCACTTT.

This clone was observed a single time. This chain links TRBV6-1 with TRBJ2-7, with D tentatively TRBD1 (5 bases). Trimming took 0 bases from V and 0 from J, leaving 9 bases between them. The CDR3 is 15 amino acids. The germline V gene encodes CDR1 MNHNS and CDR2 SASEGT. The CDR3 DNA sequence: TGTGCCAGCAGTGAAGCGCAGGGCAGCTCCTACGAGCAGTACTTC. This translates into CASSEAQGSSYEQYF.

This sequence joins TRBV29-1 and TRBJ2-6; no clear D. Germline V gene lookup returns CDR1 SQVTM and CDR2 ANQGSEA. Trimming shortened V by 3 bases and J by 2 bases, and 5 bases separated the two germline ends. The CDR3 length is 13 residues. CDR3 in amino acids: CSVERTGANVLTF. The CDR3 DNA sequence: TGCAGCGTTGAGAGGACTGGGGCCAACGTCCTGACTTTC.

This clone was observed at least ten times. As DNA, the CDR3 is TGTGCCAGCATCGCCGGGATCTCTGGGGCCAACGTCCTGACTTTC. It specifies CASIAGISGANVLTF. V usage is TRBV7-2 and J usage is TRBJ2-6, with a weak D call TRBD2 (5 bases). CDR1 and CDR2 from the germline V gene are SGHTA and FQGNSA. Trimming pared 7 bases from V and 0 bases from J, leaving 10 bases between. CDR3 length: 15 amino acids.

The J gene is TRBJ1-2, the V gene TRBV4-3; D remains ambiguous. The CDR3 runs to 16 residues. V was cut by 0 bases and J by 0 bases, with 11 bases left in between. Per the germline V gene, CDR1 is LGHNA and CDR2 is YSLEER. The CDR3 nucleotides read TGCGCCAGCAGCCAAGACAGTTCCTTAACTAACTATGGCTACACCTTC. Encoded protein: CASSQDSSLTNYGYTF.

The gene calls are TRBV6-1 and TRBJ2-1; 10 bases align to TRBD1. The CDR3 is 16 amino acids. The germline CDR1 and CDR2 sequences are MNHNS and SASEGT. Unmatched junction bases numbered 5, after V lost 1 base and J lost 5 bases. Written as DNA, the CDR3 is TGTGCCAGCAGTGAAGACCCCGGGACAGGGGACAATGAGCAGTTCTTC. Translation: CASSEDPGTGDNEQFF.

The rearrangement links TRBV14 to TRBJ2-2; a weak D match, TRBD1 (5 bases). V dropped 4 bases and J dropped 4 bases, with 16 bases sitting between them. The CDR3 is 16 amino acids. Germline V lookup: CDR1 SGHDN, CDR2 FVKESK. The CDR3 region is CASSLTPGIGTGELFF. CDR3 nucleotide sequence: TGTGCCAGCAGCCTTACCCCAGGGATCGGCACCGGGGAGCTGTTTTTT. Drawing the rest from reference TRBV14 and TRBJ2-2, the complete variable domain is EAGVTQFPSHSVIEKGQTVTLRCDPISGHDNLYWYRRVMGKEIKFLLHFVKESKQDESGMPNNRFLAERTGGTYSTLKVQPAELEDSGVYFCASSLTPGIGTGELFFGEGSRLTVL.

This clone has only a few counts. This chain uses TRBV19 with TRBJ2-7, with TRBD2 matching over 8 bases. This CDR3 region has 16 residues. V shed 4 bases and J 4 bases; nucleotides not matched to a gene: 12. Germline CDR1 and CDR2: LNHDA and SQIVND (reference sequence). CDR3 nucleotides: TGTGCCAGTAGTAACGGACTAGCTGCCAGTGGTTACGAGCAGTACTTC. Residues: CASSNGLAASGYEQYF.

The chain couples TRBV27 to TRBJ1-5; D possibly corresponds to TRBD1 (5 bases). The CDR3 sequence is 16 residues long. CDR1 and CDR2 from the germline V gene are MNHEY and SMNVEV (reference sequence). V gave up 2 bases and J gave up 0 bases, with 11 bases separating them. This CDR3 reads CASSLGGSYSNQPQHF. In DNA, the CDR3 is TGTGCCAGCAGTTTAGGGGGGTCATATAGCAATCAGCCCCAGCATTTT.